This TCR beta chain derives from a study of shared clonotypes between healthy human individuals. The study, taken as a whole, reports: Clonotypes shared by all four donors outscored non-shared clonotypes in generation probability.

The authors loaded 200 ng DNA, approximately 30,000 T cell genomes, into sorted-subset replicate PCRs. Clones were read by immunoSEQ multiplex PCR, and TCRdb kept only the in-frame ones, dropping some. The repertoire consists of some 980,000 clones, with 70% to 85% occurring once and the leading ten covering about 1.5%. This clone was seen only once. Its specificity is not known. The sample contains more than one DNA sequence encoding this CDR3. The CDR3 length is 15 residues. Germline values: CDR1 SGHRS, CDR2 YFSETQ. Trimming took off 4 bases at V and 0 bases at J, with 12 bases between the two ends. This TCR derives from a man aged 18 to 35 in good health. The material sequenced was memory CD4+ T cells sorted from blood. Indicated subset: CD45RA-negative fraction. This sequence joins TRBV5-1 and TRBJ2-3, with unresolved D. The CDR3 DNA is TGCGCCAGCAGCATCGGACCGAGTAGCACAGATACGCAGTATTTT. Its protein product is CASSIGPSSTDTQYF.